One and the same sample provided the 11 T cell receptor beta chains below, sequenced in a study of blood T cell repertoires in COVID-19. Sequencing used immunoSEQ multiplex PCR; TCRdb keeps in-frame clones, though not all of them. The sample lists approximately 300,000 clones, around 89% occurring once. Sequencing was performed on peripheral blood. The receptors stem from a man aged 35-49 years with acute or convalescent COVID-19.

This clone was counted only a few times. This rearrangement joins TRBV3-1 (or the pseudogene TRBV3-2) to TRBJ2-2; D possibly corresponds to TRBD1 (6 bases). V was clipped by 3 bases and J by 4 bases, with 9 bases between them. CDR3 length equals 14 residues. Germline V gives CDR1 LGHDT, CDR2 YNNKEL (reference sequence). The CDR3 coding sequence is TGTGCCAGCAGCCACGAAGGGGGCACCGGGGAGCTGTTTTTT. It specifies CASSHEGGTGELFF.

Here the CDR3 reads CASRLGMAAYEQYF. The CDR3 nucleotides read TGCGCCAGCAGACTAGGGATGGCAGCCTACGAGCAGTACTTC. This sequence joins TRBV5-1 and TRBJ2-7; weak D call: TRBD2 (5 bases). Germline CDR1 reads SGHRS; CDR2 reads YFSETQ. The CDR3 consists of 14 residues. V lost 5 bases to trimming and J lost 2 bases, with 14 bases between them. Based on the CDR3 plus reference TRBV5-1 and TRBJ2-7, the full variable domain is KAGVTQTPRYLIKTRGQQVTLSCSPISGHRSVSWYQQTPGQGLQFLFEYFSETQRNKGNFPGRFSGRQFSNSRSEMNVSTLELGDSALYLCASRLGMAAYEQYFGPGTRLTVT.

This clone was detected a few times. The gene calls are TRBV2 and TRBJ1-4; 9 bases are shared with TRBD1. Germline V CDR1 and CDR2: SNHLY, FYNNEI. The junction had 4 bases not matched to a gene; V was cut back by 7 bases and J by 4 bases. The CDR3 sequence is 14 residues long. The CDR3: CASNPDRGNEKLFF. The CDR3 coding sequence is TGTGCCAGCAATCCGGACAGGGGTAATGAAAAACTGTTTTTT.

V and J are TRBV2 and TRBJ1-5; 7 positions match TRBD1. The V segment lost 7 bases and the J segment 10 bases; nucleotides outside the gene matches: 13. Germline lookup yields CDR1 SNHLY and CDR2 FYNNEI. This CDR3 is built from 14 residues. CDR3 region: CASKPDRAFEPQHF. CDR3 nucleotide sequence: TGTGCCAGCAAACCCGACAGGGCCTTTGAACCCCAGCATTTT.

J is TRBJ1-1 and V is TRBV11-3, with D tentatively TRBD1 (5 bases). The CDR3 extends over 15 amino acids. V lost 4 bases to trimming and J lost 1 base, with 13 bases between them. CDR1 is SGHNT, CDR2 YENEEA, per germline. CDR3 region: CASSSGGAWNTEAFF. DNA for the CDR3: TGTGCCAGCAGCTCCGGAGGGGCCTGGAACACTGAAGCTTTCTTT.

The chain couples TRBV27 to TRBJ1-6; tentatively, D is TRBD1 (5 bases). CDR1 and CDR2 from the germline V gene are MNHEY and SMNVEV (reference sequence). V lost 5 bases and J 10 bases, leaving 18 bases between the germline ends. This CDR3 has 15 amino acids. This chain's CDR3 is CASSTVRPGNSPLHF. The CDR3 nucleotides read TGTGCCAGCAGTACCGTAAGGCCAGGGAACTCACCCCTCCACTTT.

This clone was detected once. The CDR3, as DNA: TGTGCCAGCAGCTCACAGGGGGCCATGACAGATACGCAGTATTTT. This encodes CASSSQGAMTDTQYF. V and J are TRBV7-2 and TRBJ2-3, with TRBD1 identical over 9 bases. The CDR3 consists of 15 residues. After removal of 4 bases from V and 3 bases from J, the junction contained 5 bases not matched to a gene. Germline CDR1 SGHTA, CDR2 FQGNSA.

J is TRBJ2-7 and V is TRBV18; 7 positions match TRBD1. The junction had 2 bases not matched to a gene; V was cut back by 3 bases and J by 0 bases. This CDR3 spans 14 amino acids. CDR1 KGHSH and CDR2 LQKENI come from the germline V gene. The CDR3 DNA is TGTGCCAGCTCACCGGGACAGATCTCCTACGAGCAGTACTTC. This encodes CASSPGQISYEQYF.

The chain combines TRBV15 with TRBJ2-3, with D possibly TRBD1 on 5 matching bases. The CDR3 length is 14 residues. The germline CDR1 and CDR2 sequences are LNHNV and YYDKDF (reference sequence). Trimming pared 6 bases from V and 0 bases from J, leaving 10 bases between. The CDR3 sequence is CATRSTVSTDTQYF. The CDR3 nucleotides are TGTGCCACCAGGTCGACAGTTAGCACAGATACGCAGTATTTT. Complete variable domain (other parts from reference TRBV15 and TRBJ2-3): DAMVIQNPRYQVTQFGKPVTLSCSQTLNHNVMYWYQQKSSQAPKLLFHYYDKDFNNEADTPDNFQSRRPNTSFCFLDIRSPGLGDTAMYLCATRSTVSTDTQYFGPGTRLTVL.

V is TRBV7-3 and J is TRBJ1-1; the match to TRBD1 covers 7 bases. V lost 4 bases, J lost 1 base, and 3 bases stayed unmatched. CDR3 length equals 14 residues. CDR1 SGHTA and CDR2 FQGTGA come from the germline V gene. DNA for the CDR3: TGTGCCAGCAGCTCCGGGACAGCGAACACTGAAGCTTTCTTT. Translated, it gives CASSSGTANTEAFF.

The gene calls are TRBV6-1 and TRBJ1-1, with 10 bases that match TRBD1. This CDR3 has 18 amino acids. Looked up from germline, CDR1 is MNHNS and CDR2 is SASEGT. Trimming cost V 4 bases and J 1 base; bases outside gene matches: 12. CDR3 protein: CASSVFSGTGDRNTEAFF. The CDR3 nucleotides are TGTGCCAGCAGTGTTTTCTCCGGGACAGGGGATAGGAACACTGAAGCTTTCTTT.